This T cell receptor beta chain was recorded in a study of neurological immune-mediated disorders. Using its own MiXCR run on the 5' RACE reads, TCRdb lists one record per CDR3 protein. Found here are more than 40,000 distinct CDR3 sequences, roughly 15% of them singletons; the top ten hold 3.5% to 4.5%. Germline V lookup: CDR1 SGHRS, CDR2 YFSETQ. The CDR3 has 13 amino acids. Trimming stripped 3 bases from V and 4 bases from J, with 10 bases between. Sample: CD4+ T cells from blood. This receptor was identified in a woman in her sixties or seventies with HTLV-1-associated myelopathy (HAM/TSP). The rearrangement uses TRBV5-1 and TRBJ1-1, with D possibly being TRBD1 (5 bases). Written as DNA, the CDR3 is TGCGCCAGCAGCTACGGGACGGGCACTGAAGCTTTCTTT. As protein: CASSYGTGTEAFF.